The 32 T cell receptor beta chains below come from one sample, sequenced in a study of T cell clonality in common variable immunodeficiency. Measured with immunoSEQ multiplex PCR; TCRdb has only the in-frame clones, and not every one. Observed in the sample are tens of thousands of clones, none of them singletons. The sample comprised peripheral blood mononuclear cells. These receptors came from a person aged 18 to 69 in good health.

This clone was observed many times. CDR3 in amino acids: CASSYRGQNGELFF. The sequenced CDR3 bases are TGTGCCAGCAGCTACAGGGGGCAGAACGGGGAG. V usage is TRBV11-3 and J usage is TRBJ2-2; 9 nucleotides match TRBD1. The read ends 3 residues shy of where the CDR3 ends; the end is completed using the germline J gene. Looked up from germline, CDR1 is SGHNT and CDR2 is YENEEA. The V gene end was trimmed by 4 bases and the J gene end by 7 bases; junction bases not matched to a gene: 4. The CDR3 consists of 14 residues. Looking up the rest from reference TRBV11-3 and TRBJ2-2 gives the full variable domain: EAGVVQSPRYKIIEKKQPVAFWCNPISGHNTLYWYLQNLGQGPELLIRYENEEAVDDSQLPKDRFSAERLKGVDSTLKIQPAELGDSAVYLCASSYRGQNGELFFGEGSRLTVL.

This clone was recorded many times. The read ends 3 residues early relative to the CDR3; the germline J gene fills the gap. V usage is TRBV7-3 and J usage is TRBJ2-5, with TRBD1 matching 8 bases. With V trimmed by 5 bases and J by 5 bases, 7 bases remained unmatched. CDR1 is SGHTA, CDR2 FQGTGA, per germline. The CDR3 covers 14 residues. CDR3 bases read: TGTGCCAGCAGCCCCTCAGGGGGCGGGGAGACC. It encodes CASSPSGGGET. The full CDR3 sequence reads CASSPSGGGETQYF.

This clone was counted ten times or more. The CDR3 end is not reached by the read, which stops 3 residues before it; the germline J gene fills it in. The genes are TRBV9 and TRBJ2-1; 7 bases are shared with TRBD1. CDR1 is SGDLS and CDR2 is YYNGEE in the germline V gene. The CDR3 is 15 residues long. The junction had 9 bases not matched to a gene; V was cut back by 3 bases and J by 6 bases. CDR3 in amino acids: CASSDPRTGGNEQFF. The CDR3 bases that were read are TGTGCCAGCAGCGACCCCAGGACAGGAGGCAATGAG.

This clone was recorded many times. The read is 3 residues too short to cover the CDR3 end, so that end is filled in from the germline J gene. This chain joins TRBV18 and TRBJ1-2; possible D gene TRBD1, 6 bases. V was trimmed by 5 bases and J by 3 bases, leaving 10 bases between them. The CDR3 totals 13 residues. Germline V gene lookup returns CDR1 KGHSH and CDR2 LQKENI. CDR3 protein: CASSTGHHYGYTF. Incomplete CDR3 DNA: TGTGCCAGCTCAACGGGACACCACTATGGC.

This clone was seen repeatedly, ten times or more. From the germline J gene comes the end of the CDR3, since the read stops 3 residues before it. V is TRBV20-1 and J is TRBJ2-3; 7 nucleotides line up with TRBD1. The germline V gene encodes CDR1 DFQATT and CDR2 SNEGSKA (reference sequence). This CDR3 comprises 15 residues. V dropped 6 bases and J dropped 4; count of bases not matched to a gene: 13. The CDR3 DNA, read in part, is TGCAGTGCAACCGGACAGGCCAAGGAGGCAGATACG. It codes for CSATGQAKEADT. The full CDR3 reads CSATGQAKEADTQYF.

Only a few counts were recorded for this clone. CDR3: CASSGTGGGQPQHF. CDR3 bases read: TGCGCCAGCAGTGGTACAGGGGGAGGTCAGCCC. This chain uses TRBV10-2 with TRBJ1-5; 8 bases are a match to TRBD1. Read sequence stops 3 residues before the CDR3 end, and the germline J gene provides the missing end. The V gene end was trimmed by 4 bases and the J gene end by 6 bases; junction bases not matched to a gene: 5. Germline assignment: CDR1 WSHSY and CDR2 SAAADI. This CDR3 contains 14 residues.

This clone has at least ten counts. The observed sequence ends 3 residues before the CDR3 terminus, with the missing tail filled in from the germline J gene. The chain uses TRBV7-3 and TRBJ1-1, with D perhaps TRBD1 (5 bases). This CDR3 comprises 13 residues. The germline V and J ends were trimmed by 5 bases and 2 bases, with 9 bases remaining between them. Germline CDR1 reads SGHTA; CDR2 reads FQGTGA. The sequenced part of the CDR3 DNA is TGTGCCAGCAGCCAAGACAGAAACACTGAA. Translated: CASSQDRNTE. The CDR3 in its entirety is CASSQDRNTEAFF.

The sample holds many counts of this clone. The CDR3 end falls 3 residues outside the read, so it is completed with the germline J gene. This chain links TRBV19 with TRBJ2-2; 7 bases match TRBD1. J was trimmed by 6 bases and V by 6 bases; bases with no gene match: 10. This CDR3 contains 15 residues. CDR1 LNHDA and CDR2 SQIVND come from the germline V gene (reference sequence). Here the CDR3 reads CASSQTTGSAGELFF. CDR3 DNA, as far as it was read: TGTGCCAGTAGCCAAACGACAGGGTCCGCCGGGGAG. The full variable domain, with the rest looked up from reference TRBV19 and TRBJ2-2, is DGGITQSPKYLFRKEGQNVTLSCEQNLNHDAMYWYRQDPGQGLRLIYYSQIVNDFQKGDIAEGYSVSREKKESFPLTVTSAQKNPTAFYLCASSQTTGSAGELFFGEGSRLTVL.

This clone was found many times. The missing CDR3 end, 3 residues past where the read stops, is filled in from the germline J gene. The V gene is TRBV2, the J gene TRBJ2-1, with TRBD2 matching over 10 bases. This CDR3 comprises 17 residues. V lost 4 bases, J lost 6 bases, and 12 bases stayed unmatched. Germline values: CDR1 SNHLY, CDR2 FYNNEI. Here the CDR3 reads CASSVPRQRGGLNEQFF. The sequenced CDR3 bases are TGTGCCAGCAGTGTCCCGAGGCAGCGGGGGGGCCTCAATGAG.

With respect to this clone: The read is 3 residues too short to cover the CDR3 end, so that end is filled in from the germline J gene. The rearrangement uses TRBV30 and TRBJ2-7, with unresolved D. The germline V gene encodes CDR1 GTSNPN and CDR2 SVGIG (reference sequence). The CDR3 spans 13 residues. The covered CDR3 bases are TGTTCCTTGAAACCCAGAGCGACCTACGAG. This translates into CSLKPRATYE. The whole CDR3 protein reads CSLKPRATYEQYF.

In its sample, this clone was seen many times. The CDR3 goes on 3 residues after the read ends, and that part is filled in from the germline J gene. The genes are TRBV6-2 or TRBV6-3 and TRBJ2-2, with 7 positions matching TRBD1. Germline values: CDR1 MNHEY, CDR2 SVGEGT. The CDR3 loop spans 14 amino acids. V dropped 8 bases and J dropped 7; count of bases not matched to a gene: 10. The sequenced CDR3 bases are TGTGCCAGCTGCCCCAGGGGGTGGGGCGGGGAG. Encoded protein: CASCPRGWGGE. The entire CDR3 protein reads CASCPRGWGGELFF.

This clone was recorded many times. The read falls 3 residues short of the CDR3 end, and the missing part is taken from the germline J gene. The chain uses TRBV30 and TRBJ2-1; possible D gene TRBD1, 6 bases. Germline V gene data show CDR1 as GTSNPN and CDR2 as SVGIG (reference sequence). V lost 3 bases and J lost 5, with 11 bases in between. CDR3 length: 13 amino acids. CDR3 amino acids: CAWSKGQNNEQFF. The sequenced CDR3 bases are TGTGCCTGGAGCAAAGGACAGAACAATGAG.

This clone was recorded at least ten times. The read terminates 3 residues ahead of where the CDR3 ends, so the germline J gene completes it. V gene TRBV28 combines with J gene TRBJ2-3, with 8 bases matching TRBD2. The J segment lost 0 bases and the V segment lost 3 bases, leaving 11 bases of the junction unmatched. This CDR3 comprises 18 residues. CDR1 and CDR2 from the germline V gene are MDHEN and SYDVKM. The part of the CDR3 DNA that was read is TGTGCCAGCAGTTTTGTTCTCTCTGGCGGGAGGAGCACAGATACG. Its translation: CASSFVLSGGRSTDT. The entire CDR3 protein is CASSFVLSGGRSTDTQYF.

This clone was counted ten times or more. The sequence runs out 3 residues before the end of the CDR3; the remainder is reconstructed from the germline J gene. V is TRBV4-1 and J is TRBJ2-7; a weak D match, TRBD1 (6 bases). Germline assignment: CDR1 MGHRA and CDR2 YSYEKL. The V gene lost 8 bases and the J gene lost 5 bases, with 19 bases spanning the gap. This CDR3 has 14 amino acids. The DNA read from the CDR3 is TGCGCCAGCCGGGACACCCGTGGGAGCCACGAG. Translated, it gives CASRDTRGSHE. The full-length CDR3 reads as CASRDTRGSHEQYF.

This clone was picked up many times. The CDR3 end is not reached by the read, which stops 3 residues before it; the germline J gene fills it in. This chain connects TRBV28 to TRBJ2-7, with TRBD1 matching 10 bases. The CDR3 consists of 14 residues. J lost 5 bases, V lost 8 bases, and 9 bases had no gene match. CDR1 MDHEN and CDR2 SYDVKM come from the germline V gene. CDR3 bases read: TGTGCCAGCGAATCAGACAGGGGGCGCAACGAG. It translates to CASESDRGRNE. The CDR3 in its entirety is CASESDRGRNEQYF.

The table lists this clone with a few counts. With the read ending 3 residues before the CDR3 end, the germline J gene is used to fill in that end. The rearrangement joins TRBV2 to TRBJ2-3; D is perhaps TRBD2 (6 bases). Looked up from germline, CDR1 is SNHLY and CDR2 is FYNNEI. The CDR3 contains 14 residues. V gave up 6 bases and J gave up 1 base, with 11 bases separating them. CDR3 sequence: CASSQGLGTDTQYF. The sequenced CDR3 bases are TGTGCCAGCAGCCAGGGACTTGGCACAGATACG.

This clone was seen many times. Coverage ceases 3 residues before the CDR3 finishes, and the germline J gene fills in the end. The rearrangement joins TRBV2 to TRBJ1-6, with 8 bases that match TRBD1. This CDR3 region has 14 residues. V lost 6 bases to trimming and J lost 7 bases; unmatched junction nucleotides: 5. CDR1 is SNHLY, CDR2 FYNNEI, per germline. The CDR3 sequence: CASSRDRFNSPLHF. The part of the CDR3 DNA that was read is TGTGCCAGCAGCCGGGACAGGTTCAATTCACCC.

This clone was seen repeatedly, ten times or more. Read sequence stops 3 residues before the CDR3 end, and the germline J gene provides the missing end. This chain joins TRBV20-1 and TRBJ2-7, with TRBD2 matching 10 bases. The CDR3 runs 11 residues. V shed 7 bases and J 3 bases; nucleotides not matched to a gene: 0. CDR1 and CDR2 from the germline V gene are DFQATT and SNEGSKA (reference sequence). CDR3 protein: CSGLAGYEQYF. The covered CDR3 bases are TGCAGTGGACTAGCGGGCTACGAG.

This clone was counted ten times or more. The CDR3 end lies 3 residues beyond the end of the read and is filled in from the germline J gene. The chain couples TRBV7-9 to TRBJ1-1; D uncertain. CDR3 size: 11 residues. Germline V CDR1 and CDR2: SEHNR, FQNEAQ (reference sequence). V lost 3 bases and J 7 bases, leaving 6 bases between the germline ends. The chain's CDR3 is CASSLHGEAFF. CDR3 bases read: TGTGCCAGCAGCTTGCACGGTGAA.

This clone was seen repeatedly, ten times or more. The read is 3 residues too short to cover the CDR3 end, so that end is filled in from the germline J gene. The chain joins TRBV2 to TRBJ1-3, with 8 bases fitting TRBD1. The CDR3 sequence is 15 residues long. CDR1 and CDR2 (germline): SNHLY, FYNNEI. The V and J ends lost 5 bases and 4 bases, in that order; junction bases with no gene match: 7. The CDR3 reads CASSPRGRGGNTIYF. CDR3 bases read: TGTGCCAGCAGTCCCAGGGGGCGCGGGGGAAACACC.

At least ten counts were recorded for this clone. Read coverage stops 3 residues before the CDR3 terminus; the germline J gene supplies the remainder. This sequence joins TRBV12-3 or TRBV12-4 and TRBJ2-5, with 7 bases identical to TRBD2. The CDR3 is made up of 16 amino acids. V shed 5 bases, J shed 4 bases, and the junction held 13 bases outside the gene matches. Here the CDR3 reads CASSLSTAGLAETQYF. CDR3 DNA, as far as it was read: TGTGCCAGCAGTCTTTCGACAGCGGGGCTTGCAGAGACC.

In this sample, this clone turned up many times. CDR3 bases read: TGTGCCAGCTCTCGGTGGGGGGAAGCCGGGGAG. Translation: CASSRWGEAGE. The CDR3, in full, reads CASSRWGEAGELFF. The genes are TRBV12-3 or TRBV12-4 and TRBJ2-2, with D maybe TRBD2 (6 bases). The CDR3 is cut off 3 residues early in the read; its end comes from the germline J gene. This CDR3 has 14 residues. The germline V and J ends were trimmed by 8 bases and 6 bases, with 16 bases remaining between them.

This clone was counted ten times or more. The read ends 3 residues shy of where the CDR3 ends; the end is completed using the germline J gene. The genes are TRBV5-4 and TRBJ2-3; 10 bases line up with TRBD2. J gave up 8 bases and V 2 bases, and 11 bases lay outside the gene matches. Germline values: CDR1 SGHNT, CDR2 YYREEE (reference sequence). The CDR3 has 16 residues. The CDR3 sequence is CASSFQREGLRATQYF. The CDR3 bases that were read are TGTGCCAGCAGCTTTCAGCGGGAGGGCCTTAGAGCTACG.

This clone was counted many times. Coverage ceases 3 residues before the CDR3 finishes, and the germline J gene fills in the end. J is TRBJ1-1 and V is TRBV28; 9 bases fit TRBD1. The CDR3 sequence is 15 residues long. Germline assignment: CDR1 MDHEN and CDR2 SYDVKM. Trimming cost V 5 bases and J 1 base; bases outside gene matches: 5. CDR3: CASSVPGQGNTEAFF. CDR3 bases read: TGTGCCAGCAGTGTACCGGGACAGGGGAACACTGAA.

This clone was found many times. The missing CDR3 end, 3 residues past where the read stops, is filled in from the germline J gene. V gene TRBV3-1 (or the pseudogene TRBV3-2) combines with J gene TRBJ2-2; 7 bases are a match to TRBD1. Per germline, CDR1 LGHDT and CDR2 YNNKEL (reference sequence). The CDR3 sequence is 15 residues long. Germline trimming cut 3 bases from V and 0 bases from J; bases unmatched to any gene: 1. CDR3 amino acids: CASSHQGANTGELFF. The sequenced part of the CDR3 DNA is TGTGCCAGCAGCCACCAGGGGGCGAACACCGGGGAG.

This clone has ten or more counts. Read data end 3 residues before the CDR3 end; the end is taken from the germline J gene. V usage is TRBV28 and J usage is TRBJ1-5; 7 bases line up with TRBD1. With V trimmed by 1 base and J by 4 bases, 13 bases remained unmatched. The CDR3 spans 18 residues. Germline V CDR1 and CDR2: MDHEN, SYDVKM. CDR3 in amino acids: CASSLLFLGQRLNQPQHF. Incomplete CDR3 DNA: TGTGCCAGCAGTTTATTATTTCTGGGACAGAGACTTAATCAGCCC.

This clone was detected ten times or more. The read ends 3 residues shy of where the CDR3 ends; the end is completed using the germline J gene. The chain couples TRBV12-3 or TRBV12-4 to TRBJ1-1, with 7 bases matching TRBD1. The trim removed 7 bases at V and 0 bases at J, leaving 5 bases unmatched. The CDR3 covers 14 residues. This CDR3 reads CASTRTGMNTEAFF. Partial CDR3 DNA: TGTGCCAGCACCAGGACAGGCATGAACACTGAA.

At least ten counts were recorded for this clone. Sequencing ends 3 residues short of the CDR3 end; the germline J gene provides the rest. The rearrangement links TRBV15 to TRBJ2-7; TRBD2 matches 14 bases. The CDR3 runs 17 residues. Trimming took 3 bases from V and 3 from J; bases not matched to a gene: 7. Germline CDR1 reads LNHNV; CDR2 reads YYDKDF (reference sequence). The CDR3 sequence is CATSSEPGLAGVYEQYF. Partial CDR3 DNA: TGTGCCACCAGCAGTGAACCGGGACTAGCGGGAGTCTACGAG.

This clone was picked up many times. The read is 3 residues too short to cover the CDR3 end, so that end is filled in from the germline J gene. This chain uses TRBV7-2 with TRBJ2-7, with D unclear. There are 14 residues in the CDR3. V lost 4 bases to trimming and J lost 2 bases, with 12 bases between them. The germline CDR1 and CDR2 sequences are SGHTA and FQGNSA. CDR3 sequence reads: CASSSAGGAYEQYF. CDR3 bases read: TGTGCCAGCAGCTCCGCTGGCGGAGCCTACGAG.

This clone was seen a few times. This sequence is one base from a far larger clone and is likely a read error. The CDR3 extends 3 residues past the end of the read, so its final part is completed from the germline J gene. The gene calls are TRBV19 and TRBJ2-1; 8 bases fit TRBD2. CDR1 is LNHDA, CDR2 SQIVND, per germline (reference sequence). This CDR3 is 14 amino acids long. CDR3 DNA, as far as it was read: TGTGCCAGTAGTATTAGCGGGGTCTACAGTGAG. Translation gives CASSISGVYSE. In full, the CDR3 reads CASSISGVYSEQFF.

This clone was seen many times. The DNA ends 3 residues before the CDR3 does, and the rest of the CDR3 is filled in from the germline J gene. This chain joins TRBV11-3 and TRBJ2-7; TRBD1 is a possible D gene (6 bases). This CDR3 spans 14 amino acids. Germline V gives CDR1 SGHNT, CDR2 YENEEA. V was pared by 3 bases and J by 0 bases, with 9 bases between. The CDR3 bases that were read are TGTGCCAGCAGCTTGTTGACAGGCTCCTACGAG. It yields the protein CASSLLTGSYE. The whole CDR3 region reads CASSLLTGSYEQYF.

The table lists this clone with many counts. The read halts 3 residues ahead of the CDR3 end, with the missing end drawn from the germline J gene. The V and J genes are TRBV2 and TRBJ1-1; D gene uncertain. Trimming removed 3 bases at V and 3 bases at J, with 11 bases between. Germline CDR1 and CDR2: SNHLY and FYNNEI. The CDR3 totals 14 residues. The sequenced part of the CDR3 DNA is TGTGCCAGCAGTGACCGAACCCCGGACACTGAA. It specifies CASSDRTPDTE. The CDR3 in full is CASSDRTPDTEAFF. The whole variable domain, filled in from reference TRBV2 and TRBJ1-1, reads EPEVTQTPSHQVTQMGQEVILRCVPISNHLYFYWYRQILGQKVEFLVSFYNNEISEKSEIFDDQFSVERPDGSNFTLKIRSTKLEDSAMYFCASSDRTPDTEAFFGQGTRLTVV.